These T cell receptor beta chains were read from a single sample in a study of T-cell reconstitution after alpha-beta-depleted transplantation in children. TCRdb analysed the PCR reads with MiXCR anew, one entry per CDR3 protein. Of fewer than 150,000 distinct CDR3 sequences in the sample, around 9.8% were seen once. Material: PBMCs, mostly from graft donor cells, obtained 180 days after TCRalphabeta/CD19-depleted stem cell transplant. The receptor set was obtained from a girl under three years old who had a stem cell transplant for combined immunodeficiency, so the T cells may come from the graft donor. The CDR3 runs from the conserved cysteine through the conserved F or W. D genes are given only for firm matches. Not every row has a clone size; where given, it reads once, few, many or a size class.

size: few; V: TRBV7-9; J: TRBJ1-5; D: -; DNA: TGTGCCAGCAGCTTAGAAGGGAGAGGTTGGAGCAATCAGCCCCAGCATTTT; CDR3: CASSLEGRGWSNQPQHF
size: few; V: TRBV30; J: TRBJ2-7; D: -; DNA: TGTGCCTGGAGGGCAGGGTGGTTGGACGAGCAGTACTTC; CDR3: CAWRAGWLDEQYF
size: -; V: TRBV7-3; J: TRBJ2-4; D: -; DNA: TGTGCCAGCAGGGGGCGGGGCACCCAGGGAAACATTCAGTACTTC; CDR3: CASRGRGTQGNIQYF
size: -; V: TRBV25-1; J: TRBJ2-5; D: -; DNA: TGTGCCAGCACCACCCTGCGGGGAGAGACCCAGTACTTC; CDR3: CASTTLRGETQYF
size: few; V: TRBV21-1; J: TRBJ2-5; D: -; DNA: TGTGCCAGCAGCGTAAAGAGGGTGAGGACAGGGGGCTGTGGAGAGACCCAGTACTTC; CDR3: CASSVKRVRTGGCGETQYF
size: many; V: TRBV20-1; J: TRBJ2-1; D: -; DNA: TGCAGTGCTAGAGATGAGGGGACTTTTTCCTACAATGAGCAGTTCTTC; CDR3: CSARDEGTFSYNEQFF
size: few; V: TRBV9; J: TRBJ1-3; D: -; DNA: TGTGCCAGCAGCGTGGGCACAGGGACTGGAAACACCATATATTTT; CDR3: CASSVGTGTGNTIYF
size: -; V: TRBV12-3/TRBV12-4; J: TRBJ2-5; D: TRBD1; DNA: TGTGCCAGCAGGAAGACAGGGGGCGCCCAAGAGACCCAGTACTTC; CDR3: CASRKTGGAQETQYF
size: -; V: TRBV5-1; J: TRBJ2-3; D: -; DNA: TGCGCCAGCAGCTTAGGAGGCGGGACCACTAGCACAGATACGCAGTATTTT; CDR3: CASSLGGGTTSTDTQYF
size: -; V: TRBV19; J: TRBJ2-7; D: -; DNA: TGTGCCAGTAGTCCCGGGATATTCGCCTACGAGCAGTACTTC; CDR3: CASSPGIFAYEQYF
size: -; V: TRBV7-2; J: TRBJ2-7; D: TRBD1; DNA: TGTGCCAGCAGCTTGGGGACAGGGGGCGTCTACGAGCAGTACTTC; CDR3: CASSLGTGGVYEQYF
size: -; V: TRBV20-1; J: TRBJ1-2; D: -; DNA: TGCAGTGCTAGAGATCCTGACAGAAACTATGGCTACACCTTC; CDR3: CSARDPDRNYGYTF
size: -; V: TRBV9; J: TRBJ2-1; D: TRBD1; DNA: TGTGCCAGCAGCGCCTCCGGGACAGGGTACAATGAGCAGTTCTTC; CDR3: CASSASGTGYNEQFF
size: many; V: TRBV12-3/TRBV12-4; J: TRBJ2-1; D: TRBD2; DNA: TGTGCCAGCAGTACGGGGGGGTCCTCCTACAATGAGCAGTTCTTC; CDR3: CASSTGGSSYNEQFF
size: few; V: TRBV5-1; J: TRBJ2-3; D: TRBD1; DNA: TGCGCCAGCAGCCTTCGGACTCCAGGGGGCGATACGCAGTATTTT; CDR3: CASSLRTPGGDTQYF
size: -; V: TRBV19; J: TRBJ2-7; D: -; DNA: TGTGCCAGTAGTATGCGAGTTAGCTCCTACGAGCAGTACTTC; CDR3: CASSMRVSSYEQYF
size: many; V: TRBV20-1; J: TRBJ2-3; D: -; DNA: TGCAGTGCGTCGCTCCTACTAGTAGTGGGAGCAGATACGCAGTATTTT; CDR3: CSASLLLVVGADTQYF
size: once; V: TRBV20-1; J: TRBJ2-7; D: -; DNA: TGCGGTGCTAGAGATATCCAGGGGTCCTACGAGCAGTACTTC; CDR3: CGARDIQGSYEQYF
size: few; V: TRBV3-1; J: TRBJ2-1; D: -; DNA: TGTGCCAGCAGCCAATGGGGCACCTGGGGCAATGAGCAGTTCTTC; CDR3: CASSQWGTWGNEQFF
size: -; V: TRBV7-3; J: TRBJ2-3; D: -; DNA: TGTGCCAGCAGCTTAACGGGGGGCCCTAGCACAGATACGCAGTATTTT; CDR3: CASSLTGGPSTDTQYF
size: -; V: TRBV20-1; J: TRBJ2-7; D: -; DNA: TGCAGTGCTAGTAGAGGGAGGAGGGCCAACGAGCAGTACTTC; CDR3: CSASRGRRANEQYF
size: -; V: TRBV12-3/TRBV12-4; J: TRBJ2-5; D: -; DNA: TGTGCCAGCAGTCCCGGAGGGGGAGGAGGAGAGACCCAGTACTTC; CDR3: CASSPGGGGGETQYF
size: -; V: TRBV20-1; J: TRBJ2-7; D: -; DNA: TGCAGTGCTATTGTGACAGAGCAGTACTTC; CDR3: CSAIVTEQYF
size: -; V: TRBV19; J: TRBJ2-7; D: -; DNA: TGTGCCAGTAGACAACAGGGAGCCTACGAGCAGTACTTC; CDR3: CASRQQGAYEQYF
size: -; V: TRBV20-1; J: TRBJ2-3; D: -; DNA: TGCAGTGCTACGGACAACACAGATACGCAGTATTTT; CDR3: CSATDNTDTQYF
size: -; V: TRBV5-1; J: TRBJ2-6; D: -; DNA: TGCGCCAGCAGCTTGATGCCCCTGTCTGGGGCCAACGTCCTGACTTTC; CDR3: CASSLMPLSGANVLTF
size: -; V: TRBV27; J: TRBJ2-5; D: -; DNA: TGTGCCAGCATTGATAGAGGAGAGACCCAGTACTTC; CDR3: CASIDRGETQYF
size: few; V: TRBV7-2; J: TRBJ2-7; D: TRBD2; DNA: TGTGCCAGCAGCTTATGGCTAGCGGGAGGTATCTCCTACGAGCAGTACTTC; CDR3: CASSLWLAGGISYEQYF
size: -; V: TRBV10-3; J: TRBJ1-2; D: -; DNA: TGTGCCATCAGTGCCACAGAAGACTATGGCTACACCTTC; CDR3: CAISATEDYGYTF
size: few; V: TRBV12-3/TRBV12-4; J: TRBJ2-1; D: TRBD2; DNA: TGTGCCAGCAGTTTAGGTCGGGGGGATCACAATGAGCAGTTCTTC; CDR3: CASSLGRGDHNEQFF